The 6 T cell receptor beta chains below were found in one sample sequenced in a study of T cells in women clearing cervical HPV infection. The method was immunoSEQ multiplex PCR; TCRdb's version includes in-frame clones alone and lacks a portion of them. The data include about 36,000 clones; the top ten clones carry roughly 3.5%. The sample taken for sequencing was blood buffy coat. The receptors originated from a woman between 18 and 70 years old with a cervical HPV16 infection that either progressed to CIN3+ or cleared (not recorded which).

On this clone: The read stops 3 residues short of the end of the CDR3; the missing end is completed from the germline J gene. The rearrangement uses TRBV12-5 and TRBJ2-7; tentative D call: TRBD1 (5 bases). The germline gives CDR1 LGHNT, CDR2 FRNRAP. This CDR3 is built from 22 residues. The V and J ends lost 3 bases and 4 bases respectively, with 37 bases between them. The part of the CDR3 DNA that was read is TGTGCTAGTGGTTTACTTGCTTTTGTTGGGATATCAAGGGGCAGATCTTCTTACGAG. Amino acids: CASGLLAFVGISRGRSSYE. The full CDR3 protein reads CASGLLAFVGISRGRSSYEQYF.

Remarks on this clone: The read falls 3 residues short of the CDR3 end, and the missing part is taken from the germline J gene. The rearrangement uses TRBV7-9 and TRBJ2-1, with TRBD2 identical over 7 bases. The CDR3 runs to 15 residues. The V segment lost 1 base and the J segment 0 bases; nucleotides outside the gene matches: 0. Germline V gives CDR1 SEHNR, CDR2 FQNEAQ (reference sequence). The CDR3 bases that were read are TGTGCCAGCAGCTTAGGGACTAGCTCCTACAATGAG. Encoded protein: CASSLGTSSYNE. The full-length CDR3 reads as CASSLGTSSYNEQFF.

A note on this clone: The CDR3 goes on 3 residues after the read ends, and that part is filled in from the germline J gene. The rearrangement joins TRBV18 to TRBJ1-1, with D possibly being TRBD1 (6 bases). Germline CDR1 is KGHSH and CDR2 is LQKENI. The CDR3 extends over 15 amino acids. The V gene lost 1 base and the J gene lost 1 base, with 10 bases spanning the gap. The CDR3 DNA, read in part, is TGTGCCAGCTCACCACGAACAGGGAAGAACACTGAA. Its protein product is CASSPRTGKNTE. The full-length CDR3 reads as CASSPRTGKNTEAFF.

The covered CDR3 bases are TGTGCCAGTAGTATTGCGAGAAAAGAGACC. Translation gives CASSIARKET. The whole CDR3 protein reads CASSIARKETQYF. The chain links TRBV19 to TRBJ2-5, with D uncertain. The CDR3 goes on 3 residues after the read ends, and that part is filled in from the germline J gene. V was trimmed by 3 bases and J by 3 bases, leaving 8 bases between them. Germline V gene data show CDR1 as LNHDA and CDR2 as SQIVND (reference sequence). The CDR3 totals 13 residues.

Details on this clone: Sequencing ends 3 residues short of the CDR3 end; the germline J gene provides the rest. The rearrangement joins TRBV7-7 to TRBJ2-1, with 7 bases identical to TRBD2. This CDR3 contains 14 residues. The ends lost 5 bases at V and 7 bases at J; junction bases unmatched: 8. The germline V gene has CDR1 SSHAT and CDR2 FNYEAQ (reference sequence). The sequenced part of the CDR3 DNA is TGTGCCAGCAGCATAAGCGGGACTACTAATGAG. It specifies CASSISGTTNE. The whole CDR3 sequence reads CASSISGTTNEQFF.

About this clone itself: The read gets to within 3 residues of the CDR3 end, and the germline J gene fills in the rest. V usage is TRBV12-3 or TRBV12-4 and J usage is TRBJ2-1, with D perhaps TRBD2 (5 bases). CDR3 length: 15 residues. V lost 3 bases and J lost 6, with 15 bases in between. The covered CDR3 bases are TGTGCCAGCAGTTTTGTAGGTTTTGAGGGCAATGAG. It is translated as CASSFVGFEGNE. The CDR3 in full is CASSFVGFEGNEQFF.